Each of the 31 T cell receptor beta chains below was sequenced from the same sample in a study of blood T cell repertoires in COVID-19. The method was immunoSEQ multiplex PCR; TCRdb's version includes in-frame clones alone and lacks a portion of them. The sample lists around 85,000 clones, around 88% seen once, with over 5% in the top ten. The sample was peripheral blood. Every receptor here comes from a man aged 60-69 years with acute or convalescent COVID-19.

V usage is TRBV19 and J usage is TRBJ1-2; TRBD1 matches 8 bases. Trimming at V came to 1 base and at J to 8 bases, leaving 6 bases not matched to a gene. The CDR3 consists of 14 residues. Germline V gene data show CDR1 as LNHDA and CDR2 as SQIVND (reference sequence). The CDR3 sequence is CASSIGVQGGGYTF. The CDR3 DNA follows: TGTGCCAGTAGTATAGGGGTACAGGGGGGAGGCTACACCTTC.

This chain uses TRBV27 with TRBJ1-6; D gene ambiguous. The germline CDR1 and CDR2 sequences are MNHEY and SMNVEV (reference sequence). The CDR3 has 12 residues. The V gene lost 6 bases and the J gene lost 8 bases, with 8 bases spanning the gap. This chain's CDR3 is CASSPLDSPLHF. The CDR3 DNA is TGTGCCAGCAGCCCACTTGATTCACCCCTCCACTTT.

The gene calls are TRBV19 and TRBJ1-1, with D unresolved. Germline CDR1 is LNHDA and CDR2 is SQIVND (reference sequence). V dropped 5 bases and J dropped 1 base, with 20 bases sitting between them. The CDR3 contains 17 residues. DNA of the CDR3: TGTGCCAGTAGTGTGGGAACGCGACGGACTACGAACACTGAAGCTTTCTTT. Protein sequence: CASSVGTRRTTNTEAFF.

The V call is TRBV18, the J call TRBJ2-7; 7 nucleotides match TRBD1. Germline CDR1 KGHSH, CDR2 LQKENI. The CDR3 is made up of 16 amino acids. V gave up 2 bases and J gave up 3 bases; unmatched junction bases: 10. The DNA of the CDR3 is TGTGCCAGCTCACCAGGACAGGTACAATGGGGCTACGAGCAGTACTTC. Translating gives CASSPGQVQWGYEQYF.

V usage is TRBV5-5 and J usage is TRBJ2-3; 9 bases match TRBD1. CDR3 length: 16 amino acids. CDR1 is SGHKS, CDR2 YYEKEE, per germline (reference sequence). The ends lost 4 bases at V and 3 bases at J; junction bases unmatched: 9. This CDR3 is CASSVGQGIGTDTQYF. CDR3 DNA sequence: TGTGCCAGCAGCGTAGGACAGGGGATTGGGACAGATACGCAGTATTTT.

The chain carries TRBV4-2 and TRBJ2-1; 13 nucleotides align to TRBD2. This CDR3 region has 17 residues. Losses at the gene ends were 4 bases for V and 4 bases for J; bases not matched to a gene: 7. From germline, CDR1 is LGHNA and CDR2 YNFKEQ. The CDR3 nucleotides are TGTGCCAGCAGCCGTCCCGGGACTAGCGGGGATTACAATGAGCAGTTCTTC. Translating it yields CASSRPGTSGDYNEQFF.

This clone appeared a single time. V gene TRBV4-3 combines with J gene TRBJ1-2; 7 bases map to TRBD1. Per germline, CDR1 LGHNA and CDR2 YSLEER. The CDR3 has 16 amino acids. Trimming at V came to 1 base and at J to 0 bases, leaving 5 bases not matched to a gene. In nucleotides, the CDR3 is TGCGCCAGCAGCCAAGGGTGGGGGACAGCTAACTATGGCTACACCTTC. It is translated as CASSQGWGTANYGYTF.

A remark on this clone: The junction differs from germline at one of its ends, possibly a read error. This chain links TRBV12-3 or TRBV12-4 with TRBJ2-3; D perhaps matches TRBD1 (5 bases). The CDR3 runs 10 residues. The CDR3 DNA reads TGCTCGTCAGGGACAGATACGCAGTATTTT. This codes for CSSGTDTQYF.

The chain uses TRBV28 and TRBJ1-6; TRBD1 matches 8 bases. Germline V gene sequence: CDR1 MDHEN, CDR2 SYDVKM. CDR3 length: 14 residues. Trimming removed 6 bases from V and 7 bases from J; junction bases left unmatched: 5. The CDR3 loop is CASRYRDRNSPLHF. The CDR3 bases are TGTGCCAGCAGGTACCGGGACAGGAATTCACCCCTCCACTTT.

The chain carries TRBV12-3 or TRBV12-4 and TRBJ1-2, with D tentatively TRBD1 (5 bases). The V gene lost 1 base and the J gene lost 8 bases, with 11 bases spanning the gap. The CDR3 is made up of 13 amino acids. Here the CDR3 DNA reads TGTGCCAGCAGTTTAGTTCCAGGGAACGGCTACACCTTC. Translating it yields CASSLVPGNGYTF.

The gene calls are TRBV2 and TRBJ2-6; 7 bases line up with TRBD2. Germline trimming cut 8 bases from V and 4 bases from J; bases unmatched to any gene: 8. The CDR3 has 15 residues. CDR1 is SNHLY, CDR2 FYNNEI, per germline. CDR3 DNA sequence: TGTGCCAGCCCCCGCGGGGGAACAGGGGCCAACGTCCTGACTTTC. This gives the protein CASPRGGTGANVLTF.

V gene TRBV7-9 combines with J gene TRBJ1-6; D ambiguous. The CDR3 length is 15 residues. The V gene's germline CDR1 is SEHNR and CDR2 FQNEAQ (reference sequence). Deletions cut 10 bases from V and 5 bases from J, with 18 bases between. The DNA of the CDR3 is TGTGCCACACCCGGGAGGGCAGACGATAATTCACCCCTCCACTTT. Its protein is CATPGRADDNSPLHF.

The chain carries TRBV4-3 and TRBJ2-7; tentative D call: TRBD2 (5 bases). Germline V gene data show CDR1 as LGHNA and CDR2 as YSLEER. This CDR3 is 15 amino acids long. Deletions cut 0 bases from V and 7 bases from J, with 16 bases between. This CDR3 is CASSQDTSYGDEQYF. CDR3 sequence (DNA): TGCGCCAGCAGCCAAGATACTAGTTATGGAGATGAGCAGTACTTC.

V gene TRBV25-1 combines with J gene TRBJ1-2; weak D call: TRBD1 (5 bases). V lost 3 bases and J lost 7, with 15 bases in between. The CDR3 has 14 residues. Germline CDR1 and CDR2: MGHDK and SYGVNS. The CDR3 reads CASSDWGGMTGYTF. In DNA form, the CDR3 reads TGTGCCAGCAGTGATTGGGGGGGGATGACTGGCTACACCTTC.

The J gene is TRBJ2-3, the V gene TRBV15; maybe TRBD2 (5 bases). There are 14 residues in the CDR3. CDR1 is LNHNV and CDR2 is YYDKDF in the germline V gene (reference sequence). Trimming cost V 2 bases and J 2 bases, with 8 bases left between them. CDR3 sequence: CATSRREYTDTQYF. CDR3 DNA: TGTGCCACCAGCAGACGGGAATACACAGATACGCAGTATTTT.

The table lists this clone with a count of one. This chain uses TRBV7-8 with TRBJ1-2; TRBD1 matches 10 bases. With 5 bases clipped from V and 4 bases from J, the junction kept 10 bases outside the gene matches. Germline assignment: CDR1 SGHVS and CDR2 FQNEAQ. The CDR3 has 16 amino acids. The CDR3 sequence is CASSPRQGAGGYGYTF. DNA for the CDR3: TGTGCCAGCAGCCCTCGACAGGGGGCGGGAGGCTATGGCTACACCTTC.

The table lists this clone with a few counts. DNA for the CDR3: TGTGCCAGCTCACCACCGAACAGGAACTATGGCTACACCTTC. It translates to CASSPPNRNYGYTF. The chain employs TRBV18 and TRBJ1-2, with D possibly being TRBD1 (5 bases). The CDR3 contains 14 residues. In germline, CDR1 is KGHSH, CDR2 LQKENI. Between the trimmed V and J ends, which lost 0 bases and 2 bases, there was a span of 7 bases.

This clone was seen once. The chain uses TRBV9 and TRBJ1-2, with D uncertain. CDR3 length equals 15 residues. Germline V gene lookup returns CDR1 SGDLS and CDR2 YYNGEE. V dropped 0 bases and J dropped 4 bases, with 13 bases sitting between them. The CDR3 is CASSVADQVAYGYTF. In nucleotides, the CDR3 is TGTGCCAGCAGCGTAGCTGATCAGGTGGCCTATGGCTACACCTTC. Based on the CDR3 plus reference TRBV9 and TRBJ1-2, the full variable domain is DSGVTQTPKHLITATGQRVTLRCSPRSGDLSVYWYQQSLDQGLQFLIQYYNGEERAKGNILERFSAQQFPDLHSELNLSSLELGDSALYFCASSVADQVAYGYTFGSGTRLTVV.

The chain couples TRBV6-5 to TRBJ2-5; D ambiguous. This CDR3 comprises 13 residues. V shed 0 bases and J shed 1 base, with 3 bases lying between them. CDR1 is MNHEY and CDR2 is SVGAGI in the germline V gene. CDR3 sequence (DNA): TGTGCCAGCAGTTACTCTCTCCAAGAGACCCAGTACTTC. Residues: CASSYSLQETQYF.

The V call is TRBV18, the J call TRBJ2-5; 7 bases fit TRBD1. Losses at the gene ends were 0 bases for V and 2 bases for J; bases not matched to a gene: 9. This CDR3 region has 17 residues. The germline V gene has CDR1 KGHSH and CDR2 LQKENI. CDR3 DNA: TGTGCCAGCTCACCACCGGGGACAGTGGGGGTTCAAGAGACCCAGTACTTC. As protein: CASSPPGTVGVQETQYF.

The CDR3 DNA follows: TGTGCCAGCTCACGGACATTCCCGCGGGGCGCAGATACGCAGTATTTT. It encodes CASSRTFPRGADTQYF. This rearrangement joins TRBV18 to TRBJ2-3, with D perhaps matching TRBD2 (6 bases). Trimming cost V 4 bases and J 4 bases, with 18 bases left between them. The CDR3 spans 16 residues. Germline V lookup: CDR1 KGHSH, CDR2 LQKENI.

This chain links TRBV7-3 with TRBJ1-1; D possibly corresponds to TRBD1 (6 bases). Germline V lookup: CDR1 SGHTA, CDR2 FQGTGA. The length of the CDR3 is 14 residues. V was pared by 4 bases and J by 2 bases, with 11 bases between. The CDR3 spells CASSSQGFNTEAFF. CDR3 sequence (DNA): TGTGCCAGCAGCTCACAGGGTTTCAACACTGAAGCTTTCTTT.

The chain couples TRBV3-1 (or the pseudogene TRBV3-2) to TRBJ1-2; maybe TRBD1 (5 bases). CDR1 and CDR2 from the germline V gene are LGHDT and YNNKEL (reference sequence). The V end was cut by 0 bases, the J end by 6 bases, with 17 bases between. The CDR3 has 16 amino acids. The CDR3 sequence is CASSQDGVWGEDGYTF. CDR3 coding DNA: TGTGCCAGCAGCCAAGACGGCGTGTGGGGGGAGGATGGCTACACCTTC.

This clone has just a few counts. This sequence joins TRBV11-2 and TRBJ1-1; D possibly corresponds to TRBD1 (5 bases). This CDR3 spans 14 amino acids. Germline V gene lookup returns CDR1 SGHAT and CDR2 FQNNGV. With 5 bases removed from V and 7 bases from J, the gap between germline ends came to 17 bases. The CDR3 loop reads CASSPPTRRGEAFF. CDR3 DNA sequence: TGTGCCAGCAGCCCTCCTACCCGGAGGGGTGAAGCTTTCTTT.

The chain uses TRBV20-1 and TRBJ1-5, with 7 bases that match TRBD1. Germline assignment: CDR1 DFQATT and CDR2 SNEGSKA (reference sequence). This CDR3 is built from 16 residues. Germline trimming cut 3 bases from V and 3 bases from J; bases unmatched to any gene: 11. The CDR3 spells CSASTRQGVFNQPQHF. CDR3 nucleotides: TGCAGTGCTAGTACGAGGCAGGGGGTGTTCAATCAGCCCCAGCATTTT.

The chain has TRBV6-5 and TRBJ1-6, with 7 bases identical to TRBD1. The length of the CDR3 is 13 residues. V was clipped by 5 bases and J by 10 bases; unmatched bases: 5. Germline CDR1 reads MNHEY; CDR2 reads SVGAGI. The CDR3 DNA reads TGTGCCAGCAGTCCACAGGGGAACTCACCCCTCCACTTT. Its translation is CASSPQGNSPLHF.

The rearrangement joins TRBV12-5 to TRBJ1-1; 7 bases match TRBD1. V was pared by 4 bases and J by 3 bases, with 14 bases of the junction left unmatched. The V gene's germline CDR1 is LGHNT and CDR2 FRNRAP. This CDR3 is built from 17 residues. The CDR3 here is CASGSLQQGRGDTEAFF. The CDR3 region has the DNA TGTGCTAGTGGTTCGCTACAACAGGGGCGGGGGGACACTGAAGCTTTCTTT.

The J gene is TRBJ1-1, the V gene TRBV19, with 7 bases fitting TRBD1. The germline gives CDR1 LNHDA, CDR2 SQIVND (reference sequence). V shed 2 bases and J 7 bases; nucleotides not matched to a gene: 4. The CDR3 is 13 residues long. The CDR3: CASSIPRTGEAFF. In nucleotides, the CDR3 is TGTGCCAGTAGTATACCTCGGACAGGTGAAGCTTTCTTT.

J is TRBJ1-1 and V is TRBV5-8, with TRBD1 identical over 8 bases. Unmatched junction bases numbered 9, after V lost 3 bases and J lost 2 bases. This CDR3 comprises 16 residues. CDR1 is SGHTS and CDR2 is YDEGEE in the germline V gene. CDR3 protein: CASSSSLTGVNTEAFF. As DNA, the CDR3 is TGTGCCAGCAGCTCCTCGTTGACAGGGGTTAACACTGAAGCTTTCTTT.

CDR3 amino acids: CSGRRGGQKKNIQYF. In DNA form, the CDR3 reads TGCAGCGGTAGGAGGGGTGGGCAAAAGAAAAACATTCAGTACTTC. V and J are TRBV29-1 and TRBJ2-4; a weak D match, TRBD2 (6 bases). V lost 7 bases and J 4 bases, leaving 20 bases between the germline ends. The CDR3 is 15 residues long. Germline CDR1 is SQVTM and CDR2 is ANQGSEA.

The V and J genes are TRBV6-5 and TRBJ2-7; the match to TRBD1 covers 10 bases. Germline loops: CDR1 MNHEY, CDR2 SVGAGI. The CDR3 has 15 residues. Losses at the gene ends were 6 bases for V and 5 bases for J; bases not matched to a gene: 10. The CDR3 reads CASRSPGQGSHEQYF. The DNA of the CDR3 is TGTGCCAGCAGGTCCCCGGGACAGGGGTCTCACGAGCAGTACTTC.